Listed here are 8 T cell receptor beta chains from one sample, sequenced in a study of blood T cell repertoires in COVID-19. TCRdb's copy holds only in-frame clones and misses some; the assay was immunoSEQ multiplex PCR. This sample carries about 150,000 clones, roughly 84% of them seen once, and the ten largest clones take 9% to 13%. The sample was peripheral blood. The receptor set was obtained from an older woman with COVID-19, enrolled during active disease.

This clone has only one observation. This chain uses TRBV7-3 with TRBJ2-3; weak D call: TRBD2 (6 bases). CDR3 length: 14 amino acids. The V and J ends lost 5 bases and 0 bases respectively, with 9 bases between them. Germline CDR1 reads SGHTA; CDR2 reads FQGTGA. The CDR3 region is CASSPSDSTDTQYF. CDR3 bases: TGTGCCAGCAGCCCTAGCGATAGCACAGATACGCAGTATTTT.

This clone has a single count. This chain connects TRBV5-8 to TRBJ2-3; the D gene is possibly TRBD1 (5 bases). CDR1 SGHTS and CDR2 YDEGEE come from the germline V gene. The ends were cut back, 1 base at V and 0 bases at J, with 12 bases in the middle. The CDR3 runs 16 residues. CDR3 protein: CASSLSRTLSTDTQYF. The DNA for the CDR3 is TGTGCCAGCAGCTTGAGCAGGACATTGAGCACAGATACGCAGTATTTT. Drawing the rest from reference TRBV5-8 and TRBJ2-3, the complete variable domain is EAGVTQSPTHLIKTRGQQATLRCSPISGHTSVYWYQQALGLGLQFLLWYDEGEERNRGNFPPRFSGRQFPNYSSELNVNALELEDSALYLCASSLSRTLSTDTQYFGPGTRLTVL.

This clone has a handful of counts. The chain uses TRBV12-2 and TRBJ2-5; the D call TRBD2 from the table was never checked on the DNA. TRBV12-2 is labeled a pseudogene. CDR3 length: 16 residues. Written as DNA, the CDR3 is TGTGCAGAGGACCCCTCAGAGATTGCGGGGAGGGTAACCCAGTACTTC. Protein sequence: CAEDPSEIAGRVTQYF.

The chain carries TRBV11-1 and TRBJ1-2, with 10 bases that match TRBD1. This CDR3 comprises 14 residues. Germline assignment: CDR1 SGHAT and CDR2 FQDESV (reference sequence). The J segment lost 8 bases and the V segment lost 5 bases, leaving 8 bases of the junction unmatched. The CDR3 region is CASSAGTGANGYTF. The CDR3 DNA sequence: TGTGCCAGCAGCGCCGGGACAGGGGCCAACGGCTACACCTTC.

The rearrangement uses TRBV7-9 and TRBJ1-2, with D perhaps TRBD1 (6 bases). The CDR3 contains 16 residues. Germline V lookup: CDR1 SEHNR, CDR2 FQNEAQ (reference sequence). Trimming cost V 1 base and J 8 bases, with 20 bases left between them. In DNA, the CDR3 is TGTGCCAGCAGCTTAGTATTCCGTCGGGGGGCGGACGGCTACACCTTC. Its translation is CASSLVFRRGADGYTF.

The chain combines TRBV5-4 with TRBJ2-3; weak D call: TRBD2 (6 bases). Germline lookup yields CDR1 SGHNT and CDR2 YYREEE (reference sequence). The CDR3 sequence is 16 residues long. V shed 1 base and J shed 0 bases, with 12 bases lying between them. Here the CDR3 DNA reads TGTGCCAGCAGCTTGCTCGTCGGGACTAGCACAGATACGCAGTATTTT. Protein product: CASSLLVGTSTDTQYF.

The chain employs TRBV6-5 and TRBJ2-7; 8 bases map to TRBD2. The germline V gene encodes CDR1 MNHEY and CDR2 SVGAGI. The CDR3 covers 11 residues. The CDR3 sequence is CGAGDTYEQYF. The CDR3, as DNA: TGTGGAGCGGGAGATACCTACGAGCAGTACTTC.

The chain links TRBV5-1 to TRBJ1-6, with a tentative D call TRBD1 (6 bases). CDR3 length: 14 amino acids. Deletions cut 4 bases from V and 7 bases from J, with 12 bases between. Germline CDR1 reads SGHRS; CDR2 reads YFSETQ. CDR3 nucleotides: TGCGCCAGCAGCGAGGGGGACCTAAATTCACCCCTCCACTTT. Amino acid sequence: CASSEGDLNSPLHF.